These 2 T cell receptor beta chains were all obtained from the same sample, sequenced in a study of T-cell memory formation after mild COVID-19. Each CDR3 protein gets one entry after TCRdb re-called the 5' RACE reads with MiXCR. The data contain some 210,000 distinct CDR3 sequences, about a sixth of them singletons. The sample consisted of PBMCs or a T cell subset sorted from them (not recorded which). The receptors come from an adult woman who had mild COVID-19 (a few samples of this study predate the infection). Cell type and time point are not known.

The chain uses TRBV24-1 and TRBJ1-2; D is ambiguous. The CDR3 is 13 amino acids. Trimming removed 7 bases at V and 4 bases at J, with 12 bases between. Germline assignment: CDR1 KGHDR and CDR2 SFDVKD. CDR3 in DNA: TGTGCCACCAGCGAGGACGGGCTCTATGGCTACACCTTC. Translated: CATSEDGLYGYTF.

The rearrangement joins TRBV7-8 to TRBJ2-7, with D maybe TRBD2 (5 bases). Trimming stripped 5 bases from V and 3 bases from J, with 14 bases between. This CDR3 has 14 amino acids. Looked up from germline, CDR1 is SGHVS and CDR2 is FQNEAQ. The CDR3 loop is CASSSPSFRYEQYF. In nucleotides, the CDR3 is TGTGCCAGCAGCAGTCCTAGCTTTCGCTACGAGCAGTACTTC. The variable domain in full, completed from reference TRBV7-8 and TRBJ2-7, reads GAGVSQSPRYKVAKRGQDVALRCDPISGHVSLFWYQQALGQGPEFLTYFQNEAQLDKSGLPSDRFFAERPEGSVSTLKIQRTQQEDSAVYLCASSSPSFRYEQYFGPGTRLTVT.